This T cell receptor beta chain emerged from a study of siplizumab effects on memory and regulatory T cells. Whole-study results and caveats: Memory cells seemed less diverse than naive T cells, which seemed major alloresponse contributors.

V lost 5 bases to trimming and J lost 3 bases; unmatched junction nucleotides: 6. Per the germline V gene, CDR1 is MDHEN and CDR2 is SYDVKM. CDR3 length equals 15 residues. For this clone: What it binds is not known.

Sequenced by immunoSEQ multiplex PCR; TCRdb stores in-frame clones only, minus some. This table has 100,000 or so clones, around 93% appearing once. The source of this sequence is a human donor in good health. The chain is built from TRBV28 and TRBJ2-7; the match to TRBD1 covers 11 bases. Sequencing used non-Treg CD4+ T cells sorted from blood. The CDR3 DNA is TGTGCCAGCAGTCTAGCCGGGACAGGGGGCTACGAGCAGTACTTC. Protein: CASSLAGTGGYEQYF.